The 9 T cell receptor beta chains below come from one sample, sequenced in a study of cytomegalovirus exposure and HLA in healthy donors. The PCR used 60 Vbeta and 13 Jbeta primers. TCRdb's copy holds only in-frame clones and misses some; the assay was immunoSEQ multiplex PCR. Among about 100,000 clones listed, about four fifths were seen once. The sequenced sample consisted of PBMCs. The receptor source for this set is a middle-aged man in good health and CMV-seropositive.

The rearrangement joins TRBV6-5 to TRBJ1-1; D uncertain. There are 14 residues in the CDR3. The V gene's germline CDR1 is MNHEY and CDR2 SVGAGI. V shed 5 bases and J shed 1 base, with 11 bases lying between them. CDR3 in DNA: TGTGCCAGCAGTCCCCGGGGAGGGAACACTGAAGCTTTCTTT. Translating it yields CASSPRGGNTEAFF.

The chain links TRBV2 to TRBJ2-1; 8 nucleotides line up with TRBD2. After removal of 3 bases from V and 10 bases from J, the junction contained 11 bases not matched to a gene. The CDR3 covers 15 residues. The V gene's germline CDR1 is SNHLY and CDR2 FYNNEI. In nucleotides, the CDR3 is TGTGCCAGCAGTGACCCACTAGCGGCGGATAGGGAGCAGTTCTTC. Residues: CASSDPLAADREQFF.

The V call is TRBV5-4, the J call TRBJ2-1; tentative D call: TRBD1 (5 bases). CDR1 is SGHNT, CDR2 YYREEE, per germline (reference sequence). Trimming removed 0 bases at V and 3 bases at J, with 10 bases between. The CDR3 runs 15 residues. CDR3 nucleotides: TGTGCCAGCAGCTTGGAGGGGCCGAGCTACAATGAGCAGTTCTTC. As protein: CASSLEGPSYNEQFF.

The chain employs TRBV5-1 and TRBJ2-1, with TRBD2 matching over 7 bases. CDR1 and CDR2 from the germline V gene are SGHRS and YFSETQ. J lost 1 base, V lost 6 bases, and 7 bases had no gene match. CDR3 length: 15 residues. The CDR3 sequence: CASTPLAVSYNEQFF. The CDR3 DNA is TGCGCCAGCACACCCCTAGCGGTATCCTACAATGAGCAGTTCTTC.

The chain uses TRBV4-2 and TRBJ1-5; the D is unclear. Germline lookup yields CDR1 LGHNA and CDR2 YNFKEQ. This CDR3 has 13 amino acids. V lost 4 bases and J 6 bases, leaving 10 bases between the germline ends. The CDR3 reads CASSRDLSQPQHF. CDR3 nucleotides: TGTGCCAGCAGCCGAGATCTAAGTCAGCCCCAGCATTTT.

The chain links TRBV2 to TRBJ2-5; 8 nucleotides align to TRBD1. Per the germline V gene, CDR1 is SNHLY and CDR2 is FYNNEI. The CDR3 runs to 12 residues. Trimming at V came to 8 bases and at J to 7 bases, leaving 6 bases not matched to a gene. CDR3 in amino acids: CASGGQGATQYF. The CDR3 region has the DNA TGTGCCAGCGGTGGACAGGGAGCGACCCAGTACTTC.

The chain combines TRBV6-5 with TRBJ2-5, with 7 positions matching TRBD1. CDR3 size: 14 residues. Losses at the gene ends were 2 bases for V and 5 bases for J; bases not matched to a gene: 5. CDR1 and CDR2 (germline): MNHEY, SVGAGI. CDR3 nucleotide sequence: TGTGCCAGCAGTTACCGGGACAGTGGGGAGACCCAGTACTTC. Translated: CASSYRDSGETQYF.

The chain joins TRBV7-9 to TRBJ2-3; 9 positions agree with TRBD2. The CDR3 is 15 amino acids. CDR1 is SEHNR and CDR2 is FQNEAQ in the germline V gene (reference sequence). V dropped 3 bases and J dropped 3; count of bases not matched to a gene: 4. As DNA, the CDR3 is TGTGCCAGCAGCTTTCGAGCGGGAGGAACAGATACGCAGTATTTT. It yields the protein CASSFRAGGTDTQYF.

The chain employs TRBV30 and TRBJ2-5, with 7 bases that match TRBD1. The germline gives CDR1 GTSNPN, CDR2 SVGIG (reference sequence). The V and J ends lost 5 bases and 2 bases, in that order; junction bases with no gene match: 11. The CDR3 length is 15 residues. CDR3 sequence: CAWEGSLGQQETQYF. The CDR3, as DNA: TGTGCCTGGGAGGGATCATTGGGACAGCAAGAGACCCAGTACTTC.